A selection of T cell receptor beta chains follows, all from one sample in a study of T cell responses to AZD1222 COVID-19 vaccine. The method was immunoSEQ multiplex PCR; TCRdb's version includes in-frame clones alone and lacks a portion of them. The repertoire consists of about 130,000 clones, with about 89% occurring once and the leading ten covering over 8%. Sample: peripheral blood, taken 28 days after the second AZD1222 dose. The receptors shown here come from an adult who received the AZD1222 COVID-19 vaccine. Both conserved end residues are part of each CDR3. Each record gives: V gene, clone size, D gene, J gene, CDR3 protein, CDR3 DNA. The D gene is left open where the match is weak. Rows may omit the clone size; those that give it use once, few, many or a size class.

TRBV5-4	.	.	TRBJ2-1	CASSSQGTLNNEQFF	TGTGCCAGCAGCTCGCAGGGGACCTTGAACAATGAGCAGTTCTTC
TRBV2	few	.	TRBJ2-1	CASSEGIDSSYNEQFF	TGTGCCAGCAGTGAAGGCATTGACAGCTCCTACAATGAGCAGTTCTTC
TRBV5-6	.	.	TRBJ1-4	CASSLVAGVGEKLFF	TGTGCCAGCAGCTTGGTGGCAGGGGTGGGAGAAAAACTGTTTTTT
TRBV7-9	.	.	TRBJ2-5	CASSFLGETQYF	TGTGCCAGCAGCTTTCTAGGGGAGACCCAGTACTTC
TRBV5-1	once	.	TRBJ1-3	CASSLDGNTIYF	TGCGCCAGCAGCTTGGATGGAAACACCATATATTTT
TRBV2	.	.	TRBJ2-7	CASSSYSYEQYF	TGTGCCAGCAGTTCCTACTCCTACGAGCAGTACTTC
TRBV10-3	.	.	TRBJ2-7	CAISTTGSYEQYF	TGTGCCATCAGCACCACAGGATCCTACGAGCAGTACTTC
TRBV4-3	.	TRBD1	TRBJ1-1	CASSPQGGNTEAFF	TGCGCCAGCAGCCCCCAGGGGGGGAACACTGAAGCTTTCTTT
TRBV11-1	.	.	TRBJ2-2	CASSSRGGAGELFF	TGTGCCAGCAGCTCCCGAGGGGGGGCCGGGGAGCTGTTTTTT
TRBV27	.	.	TRBJ1-1	CASGGDGEAFF	TGTGCCAGCGGGGGGGATGGTGAAGCTTTCTTT
TRBV19	.	TRBD1	TRBJ1-1	CASRIQGRGTEAFF	TGTGCCAGTAGGATACAGGGGCGGGGAACTGAAGCTTTCTTT
TRBV6-5	.	TRBD1	TRBJ1-4	CASSRDRNEKLFF	TGTGCCAGCAGCCGGGACAGAAATGAAAAACTGTTTTTT
TRBV19	.	TRBD1	TRBJ1-2	CASSIGPGTGARGYTF	TGTGCCAGTAGTATCGGTCCCGGGACAGGGGCGCGTGGCTACACCTTC
TRBV29-1	once	TRBD2	TRBJ2-3	CSVDGLAGVPDTQYF	TGCAGCGTTGACGGACTAGCGGGAGTTCCAGATACGCAGTATTTT
TRBV7-8	.	TRBD1	TRBJ1-5	CASSSRQGLSNQPQHF	TGTGCCAGCAGCTCTAGACAGGGGCTGAGCAATCAGCCCCAGCATTTT
TRBV6-2/TRBV6-3	.	.	TRBJ2-7	CASSPRVGQRIASYEQYF	TGTGCCAGCAGCCCCCGAGTCGGACAGAGAATTGCCTCCTACGAGCAGTACTTC
TRBV10-3	.	.	TRBJ2-5	CAISEPTRQGETQYF	TGTGCCATCAGTGAGCCTACCCGACAAGGCGAGACCCAGTACTTC
TRBV4-1	.	.	TRBJ2-2	CASSQEGASFTGELFF	TGCGCCAGCAGCCAAGAAGGGGCTAGTTTTACCGGGGAGCTGTTTTTT
TRBV30	.	TRBD1	TRBJ1-5	CAWGDRGNQPQHF	TGTGCCTGGGGGGACAGGGGAAATCAGCCCCAGCATTTT
TRBV6-5	.	.	TRBJ2-1	CASSPRGYNEQFF	TGTGCCAGCAGTCCCAGAGGATACAATGAGCAGTTCTTC
TRBV7-8	.	.	TRBJ1-5	CASSSAGPSLRGEPQHF	TGTGCCAGCAGCTCTGCTGGACCCTCCCTGCGTGGGGAGCCCCAGCATTTT
TRBV18	.	TRBD1	TRBJ1-1	CASSPSTGVTEAFF	TGTGCCAGCTCACCCTCGACAGGGGTCACTGAAGCTTTCTTT
TRBV18	.	.	TRBJ1-2	CASSPRVGGYTF	TGTGCCAGCTCACCCAGGGTGGGTGGCTACACCTTC
TRBV10-3	.	.	TRBJ2-5	CAISELGTSVDTQYF	TGTGCCATCAGTGAGTTAGGCACGTCAGTAGACACCCAGTACTTC
TRBV7-9	.	TRBD2	TRBJ2-5	CASTPGSGSGVGETQYF	TGTGCCAGCACCCCGGGTAGCGGGAGTGGAGTGGGAGAGACCCAGTACTTC
TRBV12-3/TRBV12-4	.	TRBD1	TRBJ1-1	CATGFVNTEAFF	TGTGCGACAGGGTTCGTGAACACTGAAGCTTTCTTT
TRBV5-1	once	.	TRBJ1-2	CASSSLGTGNYGYTF	TGCGCCAGCAGCTCCTTAGGGACGGGGAACTATGGCTACACCTTC
TRBV11-2	.	.	TRBJ1-1	CASSLRTENTEAFF	TGTGCCAGCAGCTTAAGGACAGAGAACACTGAAGCTTTCTTT